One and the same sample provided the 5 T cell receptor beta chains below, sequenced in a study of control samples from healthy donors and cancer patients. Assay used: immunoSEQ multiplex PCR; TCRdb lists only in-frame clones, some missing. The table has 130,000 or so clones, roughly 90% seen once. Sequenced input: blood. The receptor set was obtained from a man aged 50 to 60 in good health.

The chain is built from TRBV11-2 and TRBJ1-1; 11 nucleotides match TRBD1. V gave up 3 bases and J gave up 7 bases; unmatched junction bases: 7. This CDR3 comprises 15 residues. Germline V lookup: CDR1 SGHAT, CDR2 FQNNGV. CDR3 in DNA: TGTGCCAGCAGCTTCTGGACAGGGGGCCTGAATGAAGCTTTCTTT. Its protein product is CASSFWTGGLNEAFF.

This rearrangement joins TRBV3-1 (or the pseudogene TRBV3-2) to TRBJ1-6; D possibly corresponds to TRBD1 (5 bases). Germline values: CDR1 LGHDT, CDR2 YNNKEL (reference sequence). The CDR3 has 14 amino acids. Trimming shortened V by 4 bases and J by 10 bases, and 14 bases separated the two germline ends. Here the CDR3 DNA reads TGTGCCAGCAGCCCGACAGTTCGGGGGTCACCCCTCCACTTT. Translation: CASSPTVRGSPLHF.

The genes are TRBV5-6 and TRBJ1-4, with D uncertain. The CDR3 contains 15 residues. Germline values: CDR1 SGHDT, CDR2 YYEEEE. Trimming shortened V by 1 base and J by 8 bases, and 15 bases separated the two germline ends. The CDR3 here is CASSLNLSGNEKLFF. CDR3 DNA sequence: TGTGCCAGCAGCTTGAATCTCTCGGGGAACGAAAAACTGTTTTTT.

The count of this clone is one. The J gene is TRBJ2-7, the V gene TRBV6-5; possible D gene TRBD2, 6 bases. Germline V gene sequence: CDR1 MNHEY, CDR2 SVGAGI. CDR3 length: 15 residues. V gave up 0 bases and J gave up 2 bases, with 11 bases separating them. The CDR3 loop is CASSYSRDSAYEQYF. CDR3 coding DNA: TGTGCCAGCAGTTACTCCCGGGACTCAGCCTACGAGCAGTACTTC.

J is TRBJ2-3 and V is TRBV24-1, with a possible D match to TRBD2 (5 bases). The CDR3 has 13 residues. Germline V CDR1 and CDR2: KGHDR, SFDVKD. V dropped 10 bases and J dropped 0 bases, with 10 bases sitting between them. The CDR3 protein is CATEGFSTDTQYF. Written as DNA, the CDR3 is TGTGCCACTGAGGGATTTAGCACAGATACGCAGTATTTT.